These 24 T cell receptor beta chains were sequenced from one sample in a study of technical replicates of blood from a few donors. Profiled with immunoSEQ multiplex PCR; TCRdb holds only in-frame clones, not every one. The sample lists approximately 75,000 clones, nearly 98% occurring once. The specimen was T cells isolated from PBMCs. These receptors all come from a human donor in good health.

The J gene is TRBJ2-2, the V gene TRBV2; 9 bases line up with TRBD1. Germline V gives CDR1 SNHLY, CDR2 FYNNEI. The CDR3 consists of 15 residues. Trimming at V came to 6 bases and at J to 4 bases, leaving 6 bases not matched to a gene. The CDR3 DNA is TGTGCCAGCAGACCCGGGACAGGGACCACCGGGGAGCTGTTTTTT. Translating it yields CASRPGTGTTGELFF.

The chain employs TRBV9 and TRBJ2-1; 7 nucleotides align to TRBD2. Germline V CDR1 and CDR2: SGDLS, YYNGEE. The V segment lost 0 bases and the J segment 7 bases; nucleotides outside the gene matches: 19. The CDR3 contains 19 residues. The CDR3 protein is CASSVGGRVRGSLRNEQFF. The DNA of the CDR3 is TGTGCCAGCAGCGTAGGGGGGAGGGTTCGGGGATCTCTCCGAAATGAGCAGTTCTTC. The variable domain in full, with the rest retrieved from reference TRBV9 and TRBJ2-1, is DSGVTQTPKHLITATGQRVTLRCSPRSGDLSVYWYQQSLDQGLQFLIQYYNGEERAKGNILERFSAQQFPDLHSELNLSSLELGDSALYFCASSVGGRVRGSLRNEQFFGPGTRLTVL.

This clone came up once. The chain carries TRBV4-2 and TRBJ1-1; the D is unclear. Germline V gene data show CDR1 as LGHNA and CDR2 as YNFKEQ. There are 13 residues in the CDR3. Trimming removed 4 bases from V and 5 bases from J, with 11 bases in between. CDR3 DNA sequence: TGTGCCAGCAGCCGGGGAGGAGGGACTGAAGCTTTCTTT. Its translation: CASSRGGGTEAFF.

The V call is TRBV30, the J call TRBJ1-5; D is possibly TRBD1 (5 bases). Trimming took off 4 bases at V and 6 bases at J, with 10 bases between the two ends. The CDR3 is 12 residues long. Germline V gene data show CDR1 as GTSNPN and CDR2 as SVGIG (reference sequence). In DNA, the CDR3 is TGTGCCTGGAAGGTGGGGGGTCAGCCCCAGCATTTT. This encodes CAWKVGGQPQHF. Drawing the rest from reference TRBV30 and TRBJ1-5, the complete variable domain is SQTIHQWPATLVQPVGSPLSLECTVEGTSNPNLYWYRQAAGRGLQLLFYSVGIGQISSEVPQNLSASRPQDRQFILSSKKLLLSDSGFYLCAWKVGGQPQHFGDGTRLSIL.

This chain uses TRBV27 with TRBJ2-7, with 7 nucleotides matching TRBD1. CDR3 length: 14 residues. CDR1 is MNHEY and CDR2 is SMNVEV in the germline V gene (reference sequence). V was clipped by 6 bases and J by 2 bases; unmatched bases: 7. In DNA, the CDR3 is TGTGCCAGCAGGCAAATTGACAGGGCCTACGAGCAGTACTTC. Translating gives CASRQIDRAYEQYF.

The chain uses TRBV5-6 and TRBJ2-7, with D hard to call. Germline CDR1 reads SGHDT; CDR2 reads YYEEEE. The CDR3 has 11 residues. Deletions cut 2 bases from V and 3 bases from J, with 3 bases between. The CDR3 loop is CASSFGYEQYF. The CDR3 DNA reads as TGTGCCAGCAGCTTCGGCTACGAGCAGTACTTC.

V is TRBV5-4 and J is TRBJ2-7; 8 bases fit TRBD1. There are 14 residues in the CDR3. Germline CDR1 reads SGHNT; CDR2 reads YYREEE (reference sequence). Trimming removed 4 bases from V and 5 bases from J; junction bases left unmatched: 8. The CDR3 loop is CASSRPTGDHEQYF. CDR3 in DNA: TGTGCCAGCAGCCGACCGACAGGGGACCACGAGCAGTACTTC.

The chain employs TRBV4-1 and TRBJ2-7; 11 nucleotides line up with TRBD1. The junction had 4 bases not matched to a gene; V was cut back by 4 bases and J by 5 bases. The CDR3 length is 14 residues. Germline V CDR1 and CDR2: MGHRA, YSYEKL. The chain's CDR3 is CASSRGTGGDEQYF. The DNA for the CDR3 is TGCGCCAGCAGCCGCGGGACAGGGGGGGACGAGCAGTACTTC.

CDR3 nucleotides: TGCGCCAGCAGCTTGGTCGACAGGGGGCTTCTCTTTGAGCAGTTCTTC. It yields the protein CASSLVDRGLLFEQFF. V and J are TRBV5-1 and TRBJ2-1, with TRBD1 identical over 10 bases. V gave up 0 bases and J gave up 9 bases; unmatched junction bases: 9. There are 16 residues in the CDR3. CDR1 SGHRS and CDR2 YFSETQ come from the germline V gene.

V usage is TRBV29-1 and J usage is TRBJ2-3; 8 bases line up with TRBD2. Germline V lookup: CDR1 SQVTM, CDR2 ANQGSEA. V gave up 2 bases and J gave up 4 bases; unmatched junction bases: 2. The CDR3 has 13 residues. CDR3 DNA sequence: TGCAGCGTTGAATTAGCGGGACCAGATACGCAGTATTTT. Translating it yields CSVELAGPDTQYF.

V gene TRBV2 combines with J gene TRBJ1-2, with D perhaps TRBD1 (5 bases). Per the germline V gene, CDR1 is SNHLY and CDR2 is FYNNEI. The CDR3 consists of 16 residues. V lost 7 bases to trimming and J lost 0 bases, with 18 bases between them. In DNA, the CDR3 is TGTGCCAGCAAAGAGCGGGGGTTCAGCTCTAACTATGGCTACACCTTC. Protein product: CASKERGFSSNYGYTF.

The V call is TRBV4-1, the J call TRBJ2-2, with 10 nucleotides matching TRBD1. This CDR3 region has 16 residues. V shed 3 bases, J shed 0 bases, and the junction held 1 base outside the gene matches. Germline V CDR1 and CDR2: MGHRA, YSYEKL. The CDR3 here is CASSHGQGANTGELFF. In DNA form, the CDR3 reads TGCGCCAGCAGCCACGGACAGGGGGCGAACACCGGGGAGCTGTTTTTT.

This chain joins TRBV2 and TRBJ2-2; no firm D call. Trimming took 2 bases from V and 5 from J, leaving 6 bases between them. Looked up from germline, CDR1 is SNHLY and CDR2 is FYNNEI. The length of the CDR3 is 13 residues. CDR3 in amino acids: CASSEQITGELFF. The CDR3 DNA follows: TGTGCCAGCAGTGAACAGATAACCGGGGAGCTGTTTTTT. The whole variable domain, remainder taken from reference TRBV2 and TRBJ2-2, is EPEVTQTPSHQVTQMGQEVILRCVPISNHLYFYWYRQILGQKVEFLVSFYNNEISEKSEIFDDQFSVERPDGSNFTLKIRSTKLEDSAMYFCASSEQITGELFFGEGSRLTVL.

The CDR3 loop is CASSFSGGYEQYF. CDR3 sequence (DNA): TGTGCCAGCAGCTTTTCAGGGGGCTACGAGCAGTACTTC. The rearrangement joins TRBV5-8 to TRBJ2-7; the match to TRBD1 covers 7 bases. Germline CDR1 reads SGHTS; CDR2 reads YDEGEE. CDR3 length equals 13 residues. V trimming: 2 bases; J trimming: 3 bases; junction bases outside the gene matches: 2.

The V gene is TRBV11-2, the J gene TRBJ2-7, with D maybe TRBD1 (6 bases). The CDR3 is 12 residues long. Trimming removed 3 bases from V and 4 bases from J, with 7 bases in between. The V gene's germline CDR1 is SGHAT and CDR2 FQNNGV. Written as DNA, the CDR3 is TGTGCCAGCAGCTTCCAGGGGTACGAGCAGTACTTC. It is translated as CASSFQGYEQYF.

The chain couples TRBV7-9 to TRBJ2-7; maybe TRBD2 (6 bases). Germline CDR1 is SEHNR and CDR2 is FQNEAQ (reference sequence). This CDR3 is built from 16 residues. Trimming removed 0 bases at V and 1 base at J, with 13 bases between. In nucleotides, the CDR3 is TGTGCCAGCAGCTTAGCCCGCGGGATAAGATCCTACGAGCAGTACTTC. Protein: CASSLARGIRSYEQYF.

The chain combines TRBV27 with TRBJ1-3; D uncertain. V lost 2 bases to trimming and J lost 0 bases, with 11 bases between them. Germline V gene data show CDR1 as MNHEY and CDR2 as SMNVEV (reference sequence). The CDR3 spans 16 residues. CDR3 amino acids: CASSLSGSLSGNTIYF. CDR3 sequence (DNA): TGTGCCAGCAGTTTAAGTGGGAGCCTCTCTGGAAACACCATATATTTT.

The chain couples TRBV19 to TRBJ1-2; D gene ambiguous. Deletions cut 3 bases from V and 2 bases from J, with 7 bases between. The CDR3 totals 13 residues. CDR1 and CDR2 (germline): LNHDA, SQIVND (reference sequence). CDR3 sequence: CASSIRGNYGYTF. In nucleotides, the CDR3 is TGTGCCAGTAGTATCAGAGGGAACTATGGCTACACCTTC.

V gene TRBV7-9 combines with J gene TRBJ2-3, with 7 bases matching TRBD2. Trimming cost V 3 bases and J 0 bases; bases outside gene matches: 9. CDR3 length: 17 residues. The germline V gene has CDR1 SEHNR and CDR2 FQNEAQ (reference sequence). The CDR3 region has the DNA TGTGCCAGCAGCTTGAATCGACTAGCTGGGAGCACAGATACGCAGTATTTT. Its protein product is CASSLNRLAGSTDTQYF.

This chain connects TRBV6-1 to TRBJ1-6; D uncertain. CDR3 length equals 15 residues. The germline V and J ends were trimmed by 2 bases and 7 bases, with 12 bases remaining between them. CDR1 is MNHNS, CDR2 SASEGT, per germline. DNA of the CDR3: TGTGCCAGCAGTGAACTGCGGCAGATAAATTCACCCCTCCACTTT. It is translated as CASSELRQINSPLHF.

The chain recombines TRBV5-1 with TRBJ1-2; 7 bases fit TRBD1. In germline, CDR1 is SGHRS, CDR2 YFSETQ. With 4 bases clipped from V and 4 bases from J, the junction kept 7 bases outside the gene matches. The CDR3 contains 14 residues. The CDR3 loop is CASSMGTALYGYTF. CDR3 in DNA: TGCGCCAGCAGCATGGGGACAGCCCTCTATGGCTACACCTTC.

The V call is TRBV4-1, the J call TRBJ2-1; 16 nucleotides align to TRBD2. Germline CDR1 reads MGHRA; CDR2 reads YSYEKL. There are 19 residues in the CDR3. Trimming at V came to 3 bases and at J to 0 bases, leaving 5 bases not matched to a gene. The CDR3 DNA is TGCGCCAGCAGCCACCCGGGACTAGCGGGAGGGACCTCCTACAATGAGCAGTTCTTC. Amino acid sequence: CASSHPGLAGGTSYNEQFF.

The chain carries TRBV10-1 and TRBJ1-2; D remains unclear. Germline V gene sequence: CDR1 WNHNN, CDR2 SYGVQD (reference sequence). V was shortened by 4 bases and J by 8 bases, with 11 bases between the two germline ends. The CDR3 totals 12 residues. This CDR3 reads CASSAGRGGYTF. In DNA form, the CDR3 reads TGCGCCAGCAGTGCGGGGAGAGGCGGCTACACCTTC.

The genes are TRBV5-4 and TRBJ1-1; D unresolved. Between the trimmed V and J ends, which lost 2 bases and 0 bases, there was a span of 5 bases. This CDR3 region has 13 residues. Germline lookup yields CDR1 SGHNT and CDR2 YYREEE (reference sequence). CDR3: CASSFGLNTEAFF. The CDR3 DNA follows: TGTGCCAGCAGCTTCGGGTTGAACACTGAAGCTTTCTTT.